These 26 T cell receptor beta chains were sequenced from one sample in a study of PD-L1 blockade in urothelial cancer. The table came from immunoSEQ multiplex PCR; TCRdb's copy has only in-frame clones and leaves some out. The sample has tens of thousands of clones, nearly 90% seen once; the top ten hold less than 10%. The starting material was PBMCs, obtained around atezolizumab (anti-PD-L1) treatment. These receptors were taken from a man aged 60-69 years with urothelial cancer.

This chain links TRBV6-5 with TRBJ2-7; TRBD1 aligns across 7 bases. Germline V gene sequence: CDR1 MNHEY, CDR2 SVGAGI. V lost 6 bases to trimming and J lost 3 bases; unmatched junction nucleotides: 5. CDR3 length: 13 amino acids. The CDR3 bases are TGTGCCAGCAGGCCGGGACAGCACTACGAGCAGTACTTC. Translated: CASRPGQHYEQYF.

J is TRBJ1-6 and V is TRBV5-6, with D hard to call. The germline CDR1 and CDR2 sequences are SGHDT and YYEEEE. The CDR3 has 15 residues. V was shortened by 0 bases and J by 7 bases, with 11 bases between the two germline ends. The DNA of the CDR3 is TGTGCCAGCAGCTTGGGCCCCAACTCCAATTCACCCCTCCACTTT. It encodes CASSLGPNSNSPLHF. Full variable domain (remainder filled in from reference TRBV5-6 and TRBJ1-6): DAGVTQSPTHLIKTRGQQVTLRCSPKSGHDTVSWYQQALGQGPQFIFQYYEEEERQRGNFPDRFSGHQFPNYSSELNVNALLLGDSALYLCASSLGPNSNSPLHFGNGTRLTVT.

This chain uses TRBV9 with TRBJ2-3; tentative D call: TRBD2 (6 bases). V lost 0 bases to trimming and J lost 2 bases, with 10 bases between them. CDR1 is SGDLS, CDR2 YYNGEE, per germline. This CDR3 is 15 amino acids long. The CDR3 spells CASSVDTGDTDTQYF. The CDR3 nucleotides read TGTGCCAGCAGCGTAGACACGGGAGACACAGATACGCAGTATTTT. The full variable domain, rest sourced from reference TRBV9 and TRBJ2-3, is DSGVTQTPKHLITATGQRVTLRCSPRSGDLSVYWYQQSLDQGLQFLIQYYNGEERAKGNILERFSAQQFPDLHSELNLSSLELGDSALYFCASSVDTGDTDTQYFGPGTRLTVL.

The rearrangement joins TRBV6-1 to TRBJ1-3; D uncertain. V was shortened by 1 base and J by 4 bases, with 11 bases between the two germline ends. Germline values: CDR1 MNHNS, CDR2 SASEGT. The CDR3 has 15 amino acids. The CDR3: CASSEGKQLGNTIYF. The CDR3 bases are TGTGCCAGCAGTGAAGGGAAACAGCTCGGAAACACCATATATTTT.

The chain couples TRBV6-1 to TRBJ2-7; TRBD1 might be the D (5 bases). V lost 3 bases to trimming and J lost 2 bases, with 14 bases between them. The CDR3 covers 15 residues. Germline V CDR1 and CDR2: MNHNS, SASEGT. This chain's CDR3 is CASSDTGYSPYEQYF. The CDR3 DNA follows: TGTGCCAGCAGTGATACAGGCTACTCTCCCTACGAGCAGTACTTC.

This clone was observed a few times. The rearrangement joins TRBV13 to TRBJ2-3; 11 nucleotides agree with TRBD2. Germline loops: CDR1 PRHDT, CDR2 FYEKMQ (reference sequence). This CDR3 has 17 residues. J lost 0 bases, V lost 5 bases, and 7 bases had no gene match. The CDR3: CASSPGTSGASTDTQYF. The CDR3 DNA is TGTGCCAGCAGCCCTGGGACTAGCGGAGCAAGCACAGATACGCAGTATTTT.

J is TRBJ1-3 and V is TRBV28; 11 nucleotides align to TRBD1. V was pared by 6 bases and J by 7 bases, with 11 bases of the junction left unmatched. This CDR3 contains 16 residues. CDR1 and CDR2 from the germline V gene are MDHEN and SYDVKM. CDR3 nucleotides: TGTGCCAGCAGATCCCTCCCCGGGACAGGGGGGAACACCATATATTTT. Its translation is CASRSLPGTGGNTIYF.

This chain links TRBV7-8 with TRBJ2-5; 7 bases line up with TRBD1. The CDR3 runs to 14 residues. The ends lost 1 base at V and 4 bases at J; junction bases unmatched: 3. Looked up from germline, CDR1 is SGHVS and CDR2 is FQNEAQ. The CDR3 DNA sequence: TGTGCCAGCAGCTTAGAAGGGGGCTTAGAGACCCAGTACTTC. Its translation: CASSLEGGLETQYF.

This clone is a singleton in its sample. This chain links TRBV7-3 with TRBJ2-3, with 7 bases that match TRBD1. This CDR3 is 15 amino acids long. The germline V gene encodes CDR1 SGHTA and CDR2 FQGTGA. V lost 1 base to trimming and J lost 4 bases; unmatched junction nucleotides: 5. CDR3 loop: CASSLNLQGADTQYF. The CDR3 coding sequence is TGTGCCAGCAGCTTAAATCTCCAGGGGGCAGATACGCAGTATTTT.

The chain recombines TRBV5-1 with TRBJ2-7; maybe TRBD2 (6 bases). Trimming cost V 5 bases and J 3 bases, with 12 bases left between them. Germline V lookup: CDR1 SGHRS, CDR2 YFSETQ. CDR3 length equals 13 residues. The CDR3 coding sequence is TGCGCCAGCAGTCGGAGCGGGCTCTACGAGCAGTACTTC. Residues: CASSRSGLYEQYF. The entire variable domain, with the rest obtained from reference TRBV5-1 and TRBJ2-7, is as follows: KAGVTQTPRYLIKTRGQQVTLSCSPISGHRSVSWYQQTPGQGLQFLFEYFSETQRNKGNFPGRFSGRQFSNSRSEMNVSTLELGDSALYLCASSRSGLYEQYFGPGTRLTVT.

The CDR3 here is CASSPTSGGYEQYF. As DNA, the CDR3 is TGTGCCAGCAGTCCAACTAGCGGGGGTTACGAGCAGTACTTC. This rearrangement joins TRBV27 to TRBJ2-7; 11 nucleotides match TRBD2. The CDR3 totals 14 residues. J gave up 4 bases and V 5 bases, and 4 bases lay outside the gene matches. Per germline, CDR1 MNHEY and CDR2 SMNVEV (reference sequence).

V gene TRBV27 combines with J gene TRBJ2-3; tentative D call: TRBD1 (6 bases). V was pared by 4 bases and J by 5 bases, with 13 bases between. The CDR3 has 14 residues. The germline V gene has CDR1 MNHEY and CDR2 SMNVEV (reference sequence). The chain's CDR3 is CASSWGRVGDTQYF. The CDR3 DNA sequence: TGTGCCAGCAGTTGGGGGCGGGTGGGAGATACGCAGTATTTT.

The gene calls are TRBV19 and TRBJ2-2; D is ambiguous. The CDR3 consists of 11 residues. V lost 11 bases to trimming and J lost 6 bases, with 10 bases between them. Germline CDR1 and CDR2: LNHDA and SQIVND (reference sequence). CDR3 loop: CASQAAGELFF. CDR3 DNA: TGTGCCTCCCAGGCAGCCGGGGAGCTGTTTTTT.

Here the CDR3 DNA reads TGTGCCAGCAGCCAAGATGGCAGGGGCTCCTACTACGAGCAGTACTTC. This translates into CASSQDGRGSYYEQYF. The chain couples TRBV4-2 to TRBJ2-7, with D tentatively TRBD1 (6 bases). CDR3 size: 16 residues. V was trimmed by 0 bases and J by 3 bases, leaving 15 bases between them. The germline CDR1 and CDR2 sequences are LGHNA and YNFKEQ.

This clone is a singleton in its sample. This chain uses TRBV6-5 with TRBJ2-6, with D uncertain. This CDR3 region has 15 residues. Trimming removed 4 bases from V and 1 base from J, with 8 bases in between. CDR1 MNHEY and CDR2 SVGAGI come from the germline V gene. The CDR3 here is CASSFQYSGANVLTF. The DNA for the CDR3 is TGTGCCAGCAGTTTCCAGTATTCTGGGGCCAACGTCCTGACTTTC.

This rearrangement joins TRBV25-1 to TRBJ2-6, with 7 positions matching TRBD2. In germline, CDR1 is MGHDK, CDR2 SYGVNS. V lost 8 bases, J lost 2 bases, and 3 bases stayed unmatched. The CDR3 sequence is 14 residues long. CDR3 sequence: CASSAGAGANVLTF. CDR3 DNA: TGTGCCAGCTCTGCGGGGGCTGGGGCCAACGTCCTGACTTTC.

This clone was recorded only once. This chain joins TRBV15 and TRBJ1-1; D gene ambiguous. The ends were cut back, 1 base at V and 2 bases at J, with 14 bases in the middle. This CDR3 has 16 amino acids. CDR1 and CDR2 from the germline V gene are LNHNV and YYDKDF (reference sequence). The CDR3, as DNA: TGTGCCACCAGCAGAGGTGCACAGACACCTAACACTGAAGCTTTCTTT. Translated, it gives CATSRGAQTPNTEAFF.

The chain uses TRBV10-2 and TRBJ1-2; a possible D gene is TRBD1 (5 bases). V lost 7 bases, J lost 0 bases, and 12 bases lay in between. Germline CDR1 reads WSHSY; CDR2 reads SAAADI. The CDR3 loop spans 14 amino acids. The CDR3 DNA reads TGCGCCAGCAAGGAGACAGAAGCTAACTATGGCTACACCTTC. Its protein is CASKETEANYGYTF.

This sequence joins TRBV7-3 and TRBJ2-1, with D unresolved. This CDR3 comprises 15 residues. Looked up from germline, CDR1 is SGHTA and CDR2 is FQGTGA. The V end lost 1 base, the J end lost 4 bases, and 11 bases lay between the germline ends. CDR3 loop: CASSLMSGGYNEQFF. The CDR3 region has the DNA TGTGCCAGCAGCTTAATGAGTGGCGGATACAATGAGCAGTTCTTC.

V gene TRBV30 combines with J gene TRBJ2-7; perhaps TRBD2 as D (5 bases). Germline CDR1 and CDR2: GTSNPN and SVGIG (reference sequence). V was shortened by 0 bases and J by 4 bases, with 7 bases between the two germline ends. There are 12 residues in the CDR3. The CDR3 nucleotides are TGTGCCTGGAGTGTAACGGGATACGAGCAGTACTTC. It is translated as CAWSVTGYEQYF.

This sequence joins TRBV11-2 and TRBJ1-1, with 7 bases matching TRBD1. V dropped 6 bases and J dropped 3; count of bases not matched to a gene: 7. This CDR3 is built from 14 residues. Germline values: CDR1 SGHAT, CDR2 FQNNGV. CDR3 sequence (DNA): TGTGCCAGCAGTAGGGACAGCTCCTACACTGAAGCTTTCTTT. Translation gives CASSRDSSYTEAFF.

This clone was detected a few times. The rearrangement uses TRBV18 and TRBJ2-7, with 7 bases fitting TRBD1. This CDR3 is 13 amino acids long. Germline V gene lookup returns CDR1 KGHSH and CDR2 LQKENI. V gave up 6 bases and J gave up 5 bases; unmatched junction bases: 7. The CDR3 here is CASSREQGNEQYF. The CDR3, as DNA: TGTGCCAGCTCCCGCGAACAGGGGAACGAGCAGTACTTC.

The chain uses TRBV27 and TRBJ2-1; 9 bases line up with TRBD2. Germline CDR1 MNHEY, CDR2 SMNVEV (reference sequence). The V and J ends lost 7 bases and 6 bases, in that order; junction bases with no gene match: 7. The length of the CDR3 is 14 residues. CDR3 residues: CASMGRGGPNEQFF. DNA for the CDR3: TGTGCCAGCATGGGGCGGGGGGGCCCCAATGAGCAGTTCTTC.

V gene TRBV7-2 combines with J gene TRBJ2-5, with D hard to call. The germline CDR1 and CDR2 sequences are SGHTA and FQGNSA. Trimming shortened V by 3 bases and J by 0 bases, and 2 bases separated the two germline ends. The CDR3 runs 12 residues. The CDR3 nucleotides are TGTGCCAGCAGCTTCAACCAAGAGACCCAGTACTTC. Residues: CASSFNQETQYF.

CDR3 in amino acids: CASSLSYRGQGTDTQYF. As DNA, the CDR3 is TGCGCCAGCAGCCTTAGCTACAGGGGGCAGGGGACAGATACGCAGTATTTT. The gene calls are TRBV4-3 and TRBJ2-3; 9 nucleotides align to TRBD1. V shed 4 bases, J shed 3 bases, and the junction held 11 bases outside the gene matches. This CDR3 is built from 17 residues. Looked up from germline, CDR1 is LGHNA and CDR2 is YSLEER.

The chain carries TRBV18 and TRBJ1-2, with 11 bases matching TRBD1. Losses at the gene ends were 2 bases for V and 2 bases for J; bases not matched to a gene: 10. The CDR3 runs to 18 residues. The germline CDR1 and CDR2 sequences are KGHSH and LQKENI. CDR3 amino acids: CASSPYGQGAVQNYGYTF. As DNA, the CDR3 is TGTGCCAGCTCACCATACGGACAGGGGGCAGTTCAGAACTATGGCTACACCTTC.